The source of this T cell receptor (beta chain) is a study of T cells in Graves' hyperthyroidism and ophthalmopathy. This CDR3 is 14 amino acids long. J lost 6 bases, V lost 4 bases, and 4 bases had no gene match. Germline lookup yields CDR1 SEHNR and CDR2 FQNEAQ (reference sequence). Template material for amplifying TCR beta CDR3 regions consisted of RNA transcripts. In the first-round RT-PCR of the TCR CDR3, the HTBI primer set was used. In TCRdb, the multiplex PCR reads were re-called with MiXCR into one record per CDR3 protein. The table records a few hundred thousand distinct CDR3 sequences, approximately 12% of them present only once. In this sample, this clonotype turned up many times.

The receptor comes from a young man with Graves' hyperthyroidism that later progressed to Graves' ophthalmopathy. This chain links TRBV7-9 with TRBJ2-1; the match to TRBD1 covers 9 bases. The source material was blood. Here the CDR3 DNA reads TGTGCCAGCAGCTACAGGGGGCTGGGCAATGAGCAGTTCTTC. Translation: CASSYRGLGNEQFF.